This entry lists 23 T cell receptor beta chains sequenced from one sample in a study of T-cell memory formation after mild COVID-19. TCRdb redid the calling of the 5' RACE reads with MiXCR, one entry per CDR3 protein. Of hundreds of thousands of distinct CDR3 sequences listed, under 20% were seen once; the top ten hold around 12%. Sequencing was done on a sample of PBMCs or a T cell subset sorted from them (not recorded which). Every receptor here comes from an adult woman who had mild COVID-19 (a few samples of this study predate the infection). Cell type and time point are not known.

The chain is built from TRBV5-8 and TRBJ2-5; D may be TRBD2 (6 bases). CDR1 and CDR2 from the germline V gene are SGHTS and YDEGEE. This CDR3 contains 13 residues. Between the trimmed V and J ends, which lost 6 bases and 7 bases, there was a span of 16 bases. The CDR3 here is CASTRSGVGTQYF. The CDR3 DNA is TGTGCCAGCACCCGTTCGGGGGTGGGGACCCAGTACTTC.

This sequence joins TRBV10-2 and TRBJ2-1, with D tentatively TRBD1 or TRBD2 (6 bases each). The CDR3 totals 14 residues. The V gene's germline CDR1 is WSHSY and CDR2 SAAADI. Between the trimmed V and J ends, which lost 7 bases and 10 bases, there was a span of 20 bases. In DNA form, the CDR3 reads TGCGCCAGCACAAGACCCGGGGGCCGGGGGGAGCAGTTCTTC. This gives the protein CASTRPGGRGEQFF.

The rearrangement uses TRBV12-3 or TRBV12-4 and TRBJ2-7; unclear D gene. CDR3 length: 13 residues. Trimming left V 3 bases short and J 0 bases short, with 6 bases between. This CDR3 reads CASSFQNSYEQYF. In nucleotides, the CDR3 is TGTGCCAGCAGTTTTCAGAACTCCTACGAGCAGTACTTC.

Notes on this clonotype: One junction end disagrees with the germline gene, perhaps due to a read error. The CDR3 region has the DNA TGTGCCGGCAGGGGGGACTCCTACGAGCAGTACTTC. It codes for CAGRGDSYEQYF. This sequence joins TRBV2 and TRBJ2-7; D may be TRBD1 (7 bases). Germline CDR1 is SNHLY and CDR2 is FYNNEI. This CDR3 has 12 residues. Variable domain in full (rest from reference TRBV2 and TRBJ2-7): EPEVTQTPSHQVTQMGQEVILRCVPISNHLYFYWYRQILGQKVEFLVSFYNNEISEKSEIFDDQFSVERPDGSNFTLKIRSTKLEDSAMYFCAGRGDSYEQYFGPGTRLTVT.

V is TRBV15 and J is TRBJ1-4; D not certain. The CDR3 length is 18 residues. The V end lost 5 bases, the J end lost 4 bases, and 23 bases lay between the germline ends. Germline V gene lookup returns CDR1 LNHNV and CDR2 YYDKDF (reference sequence). The CDR3 here is CATSATYSRSTFNEKLFF. In nucleotides, the CDR3 is TGTGCCACCAGCGCCACATACTCCCGGAGCACCTTTAATGAAAAACTGTTTTTT.

This sequence joins TRBV24-1 and TRBJ2-1, with D possibly matching TRBD2 (5 bases). V was pared by 2 bases and J by 5 bases, with 18 bases between. Per the germline V gene, CDR1 is KGHDR and CDR2 is SFDVKD. CDR3 length equals 17 residues. The CDR3 loop is CATSDSGLMVQNNEQFF. For the CDR3, the DNA is TGTGCCACCAGTGATTCCGGACTGATGGTCCAAAACAATGAGCAGTTCTTC.

The table lists this clonotype with a few counts. The chain couples TRBV6-5 to TRBJ2-7; D perhaps matches TRBD2 (5 bases). The CDR3 length is 13 residues. Deletions cut 10 bases from V and 3 bases from J, with 16 bases between. From germline, CDR1 is MNHEY and CDR2 SVGAGI. CDR3 nucleotide sequence: TGTGCCACCGTGAGGGCGGGCTTCTACGAGCAGTACTTC. Its protein is CATVRAGFYEQYF.

J is TRBJ2-7 and V is TRBV5-6; 7 positions match TRBD2. The germline V gene encodes CDR1 SGHDT and CDR2 YYEEEE. The CDR3 is 17 amino acids. V trimming: 4 bases; J trimming: 1 base; junction bases outside the gene matches: 14. Written as DNA, the CDR3 is TGTGCCAGCAGCCTCTCCAGAAGTAGCGGGTCTTCCTACGAGCAGTACTTC. Its protein product is CASSLSRSSGSSYEQYF.

This chain uses TRBV29-1 with TRBJ2-7; 7 positions match TRBD2. Germline CDR1 is SQVTM and CDR2 is ANQGSEA. Germline trimming cut 2 bases from V and 0 bases from J; bases unmatched to any gene: 4. The CDR3 extends over 14 amino acids. The CDR3 loop is CSVEPGEGSYEQYF. The CDR3, as DNA: TGCAGCGTTGAACCGGGGGAGGGCTCCTACGAGCAGTACTTC.

The chain links TRBV20-1 to TRBJ2-1, with TRBD2 as a possible D gene (6 bases). Trimming cost V 1 base and J 5 bases, with 9 bases left between them. Germline V gene data show CDR1 as DFQATT and CDR2 as SNEGSKA (reference sequence). The CDR3 is 13 residues long. CDR3 loop: CSARGGIDNEQFF. In DNA form, the CDR3 reads TGCAGTGCTAGAGGCGGGATTGACAATGAGCAGTTCTTC.

The V and J genes are TRBV12-3 or TRBV12-4 and TRBJ2-7, with 10 bases lining up with TRBD1. This CDR3 region has 16 residues. J gave up 6 bases and V 5 bases, and 13 bases lay outside the gene matches. CDR3 region: CASSKNSGTGVAEQYF. CDR3 nucleotides: TGTGCCAGCAGTAAAAATTCCGGGACAGGGGTTGCCGAGCAGTACTTC.

This clonotype was seen a handful of times. The chain carries TRBV18 and TRBJ1-6; the D gene is possibly TRBD1 (5 bases). Per germline, CDR1 KGHSH and CDR2 LQKENI. The CDR3 loop spans 14 amino acids. Trimming took off 5 bases at V and 5 bases at J, with 10 bases between the two ends. The DNA for the CDR3 is TGTGCCAGCTCAGAGGGGAAGAATAATTCACCCCTCCACTTT. It is translated as CASSEGKNNSPLHF.

The chain combines TRBV20-1 with TRBJ2-3, with 7 nucleotides matching TRBD2. The CDR3 has 15 residues. Unmatched junction bases numbered 11, after V lost 6 bases and J lost 2 bases. Germline CDR1 reads DFQATT; CDR2 reads SNEGSKA (reference sequence). The CDR3 sequence: CSANPGLTLTDTQYF. The CDR3 DNA follows: TGCAGTGCGAATCCGGGACTAACCCTCACAGATACGCAGTATTTT.

This clonotype has more than one count but fewer than ten. The chain is built from TRBV5-1 and TRBJ2-2; 8 bases are a match to TRBD1. The V and J ends lost 1 base and 7 bases, in that order; junction bases with no gene match: 6. Germline loops: CDR1 SGHRS, CDR2 YFSETQ. CDR3 length: 15 amino acids. The CDR3 sequence: CASSLRDRPFGELFF. As DNA, the CDR3 is TGCGCCAGCAGCTTGCGGGACAGGCCCTTCGGGGAGCTGTTTTTT.

In this sample, this clonotype turned up a few times. The V gene is TRBV12-3 or TRBV12-4, the J gene TRBJ1-2, with D unclear. The CDR3 extends over 14 amino acids. Trimming shortened V by 0 bases and J by 8 bases, and 13 bases separated the two germline ends. This chain's CDR3 is CASSLAAGGEGYTF. CDR3 bases: TGTGCCAGCAGTTTAGCGGCGGGCGGAGAGGGCTACACCTTC.

V usage is TRBV2 and J usage is TRBJ1-1, with D perhaps matching TRBD1 (6 bases). V was trimmed by 6 bases and J by 3 bases, leaving 17 bases between them. Germline lookup yields CDR1 SNHLY and CDR2 FYNNEI. The CDR3 extends over 15 amino acids. CDR3 protein: CASRGGAGMDTEAFF. The CDR3 nucleotides are TGTGCCAGCAGGGGGGGGGCTGGTATGGACACTGAAGCTTTCTTT.

The V and J genes are TRBV27 and TRBJ2-7, with D perhaps matching TRBD1 (6 bases). The germline V gene has CDR1 MNHEY and CDR2 SMNVEV (reference sequence). The CDR3 contains 14 residues. V lost 1 base to trimming and J lost 8 bases, with 15 bases between them. In nucleotides, the CDR3 is TGTGCCAGCAGTTTATATGTGGGACAAGGAAAGCAGTACTTC. Protein: CASSLYVGQGKQYF.

This clonotype was seen a handful of times. The V gene is TRBV7-9, the J gene TRBJ2-5, with a weak D call TRBD1 (5 bases). The V gene lost 5 bases and the J gene lost 4 bases, with 17 bases spanning the gap. Germline loops: CDR1 SEHNR, CDR2 FQNEAQ (reference sequence). CDR3 size: 15 residues. In DNA, the CDR3 is TGTGCCAGCAGCCGCGTCGGGTGGGGCCGAGAGACCCAGTACTTC. Its protein is CASSRVGWGRETQYF.

The V call is TRBV6-5, the J call TRBJ2-1; 11 bases are shared with TRBD2. Trimming at V came to 7 bases and at J to 9 bases, leaving 11 bases not matched to a gene. This CDR3 spans 15 amino acids. CDR1 is MNHEY, CDR2 SVGAGI, per germline. DNA for the CDR3: TGTGCCAGCATTCTTAGCGGGGGGGCTAGGGCTGAGCAGTTCTTC. Translation gives CASILSGGARAEQFF.

This clonotype was seen only a few times. The chain couples TRBV12-3 or TRBV12-4 to TRBJ2-2, with TRBD1 matching over 10 bases. The CDR3 covers 16 residues. The junction had 4 bases not matched to a gene; V was cut back by 5 bases and J by 1 base. CDR3 DNA sequence: TGTGCCAGCAGTCCCTGGGACAGGGGGAACACCGGGGAGCTGTTTTTT. This sequence encodes CASSPWDRGNTGELFF.

The genes are TRBV5-1 and TRBJ2-1, with unresolved D. The V end was cut by 4 bases, the J end by 8 bases, with 10 bases between. This CDR3 spans 12 amino acids. Germline values: CDR1 SGHRS, CDR2 YFSETQ. CDR3 loop: CASSQPSHEQFF. CDR3 bases: TGCGCCAGCAGCCAACCCAGTCATGAGCAGTTCTTC.

V is TRBV14 and J is TRBJ2-3, with D tentatively TRBD1 or TRBD2 (5 bases each). Looked up from germline, CDR1 is SGHDN and CDR2 is FVKESK. The germline V and J ends were trimmed by 1 base and 7 bases, with 6 bases remaining between them. The CDR3 sequence is 12 residues long. As DNA, the CDR3 is TGTGCCAGCAGCCAAGCGGGACATACGCAGTATTTT. Translating it yields CASSQAGHTQYF.

This chain uses TRBV12-3 or TRBV12-4 with TRBJ2-7; D assignment may be TRBD1 or TRBD2 (5 bases each). This CDR3 is 14 amino acids long. The V end lost 2 bases, the J end lost 3 bases, and 11 bases lay between the germline ends. For the CDR3, the DNA is TGTGCCAGCAGTTTAAGTCAGGGAGTCTACGAGCAGTACTTC. As protein: CASSLSQGVYEQYF.